What follows are 19 T cell receptor beta chains derived from one specimen sequenced in a study of T cell repertoires in cytomegalovirus infection. Antigen specificity for these receptors is unknown. TCRdb analysed the reads with MiXCR anew, one entry per CDR3 protein. The sample contains approximately 50,000 distinct CDR3 sequences, around 20% of which appear only once. The sample here was CD8+ T cells from cultured PBMCs, taken from culture after CMV antigen stimulation. The origin of the receptors is a human donor in good health (CMV status not recorded). Some clones in this sample may be carry-over from other donors' samples.

Many counts were recorded for this clonotype. This chain joins TRBV24-1 and TRBJ2-1; TRBD1 aligns across 9 bases. The CDR3 length is 15 residues. From germline, CDR1 is KGHDR and CDR2 SFDVKD. The ends lost 0 bases at V and 8 bases at J; junction bases unmatched: 4. The CDR3 protein is CATSDLRGQGYEQFF. CDR3 bases: TGTGCCACCAGTGATTTGCGGGGACAGGGCTATGAGCAGTTCTTC.

The V call is TRBV7-9, the J call TRBJ2-1; TRBD1 matches at 7 bases. The V gene end was trimmed by 4 bases and the J gene end by 11 bases; junction bases not matched to a gene: 5. The CDR3 loop spans 12 amino acids. Germline V gene lookup returns CDR1 SEHNR and CDR2 FQNEAQ (reference sequence). The CDR3 coding sequence is TGTGCCAGCAGCTGGACAGGCGACAAGCAGTTCTTC. This translates into CASSWTGDKQFF.

This chain joins TRBV7-2 and TRBJ2-7; 8 bases agree with TRBD1. CDR3 size: 16 residues. J gave up 6 bases and V 3 bases, and 13 bases lay outside the gene matches. Germline lookup yields CDR1 SGHTA and CDR2 FQGNSA. The CDR3 protein is CASSLQGTGNKREQYF. CDR3 DNA sequence: TGTGCCAGCAGCTTGCAAGGGACAGGCAATAAGCGCGAGCAGTACTTC.

This sequence joins TRBV6-2 or TRBV6-3 and TRBJ2-1; TRBD2 matches 14 bases. The CDR3 is made up of 15 amino acids. J gave up 7 bases and V 5 bases, and 4 bases lay outside the gene matches. Germline lookup yields CDR1 MNHEY and CDR2 SVGEGT. The chain's CDR3 is CASSLRTSGGNEQFF. The CDR3 DNA reads TGTGCCAGCAGTCTACGGACTAGCGGGGGGAATGAGCAGTTCTTC.

The chain links TRBV12-3 or TRBV12-4 to TRBJ1-4, with TRBD1 as a possible D gene (6 bases). V lost 1 base and J lost 8, with 17 bases in between. The CDR3 has 16 amino acids. CDR3 sequence (DNA): TGTGCCAGCAGTTTAGGACCGAGGGACAAGAGGGAAAAACTGTTTTTT. Its protein product is CASSLGPRDKREKLFF.

V is TRBV7-6 and J is TRBJ2-5; weak D call: TRBD2 (6 bases). V lost 8 bases and J 1 base, leaving 8 bases between the germline ends. Per the germline V gene, CDR1 is SGHVS and CDR2 is FNYEAQ. The length of the CDR3 is 12 residues. CDR3 sequence (DNA): TGTGCCAGCGGCGGGGTCCAAGAGACCCAGTACTTC. Protein sequence: CASGGVQETQYF.

The rearrangement joins TRBV7-9 to TRBJ1-1, with D uncertain. Germline loops: CDR1 SEHNR, CDR2 FQNEAQ (reference sequence). Trimming took 5 bases from V and 5 from J, leaving 15 bases between them. The CDR3 totals 14 residues. The CDR3 region has the DNA TGTGCCAGCAGCCCAGGACCGGCTGGGACTGAAGCTTTCTTT. Residues: CASSPGPAGTEAFF.

The genes are TRBV6-8 and TRBJ2-1; TRBD1 is a possible D gene (5 bases). Germline CDR1 is MNHGY and CDR2 is SAAAGT. The length of the CDR3 is 15 residues. V was pared by 0 bases and J by 5 bases, with 11 bases between. The DNA for the CDR3 is TGTGCCAGCAGTTACTCGCGTTCACAGGACAATGAGCAGTTCTTC. Protein sequence: CASSYSRSQDNEQFF.

The genes are TRBV24-1 and TRBJ2-2; TRBD1 agrees at 11 bases. The V segment lost 4 bases and the J segment 5 bases; nucleotides outside the gene matches: 8. Germline CDR1 is KGHDR and CDR2 is SFDVKD. The CDR3 is made up of 17 amino acids. The CDR3 bases are TGTGCCACCAGTGAACCCGGACAGGGGGCCGAAACCGGGGAGCTGTTTTTT. Its protein product is CATSEPGQGAETGELFF.

This chain's CDR3 is CASSIRPNTEAFF. The CDR3 nucleotides are TGTGCCAGCAGCATTAGGCCGAACACTGAAGCTTTCTTT. The V gene is TRBV7-8, the J gene TRBJ1-1; the D is unclear. The CDR3 spans 13 residues. CDR1 is SGHVS and CDR2 is FQNEAQ in the germline V gene. Trimming stripped 5 bases from V and 1 base from J, with 8 bases between.

This clonotype appeared a few times. The V call is TRBV6-6, the J call TRBJ1-5, with 7 bases that match TRBD1. The J segment lost 1 base and the V segment lost 2 bases, leaving 14 bases of the junction unmatched. Germline-derived CDR1 and CDR2 are MNHNY and SVGAGI (reference sequence). This CDR3 region has 19 residues. The CDR3 region is CASSYPLIGGARSNQPQHF. In DNA, the CDR3 is TGTGCCAGCAGTTACCCGCTGATAGGGGGCGCTCGGAGCAATCAGCCCCAGCATTTT.

This chain connects TRBV30 to TRBJ2-6; the D gene is possibly TRBD1 (6 bases). The ends were cut back, 5 bases at V and 0 bases at J, with 11 bases in the middle. CDR3 length equals 15 residues. The germline CDR1 and CDR2 sequences are GTSNPN and SVGIG (reference sequence). CDR3 amino acids: CAWDQTGSGANVLTF. CDR3 in DNA: TGTGCCTGGGACCAGACAGGCTCTGGGGCCAACGTCCTGACTTTC. The complete variable domain, with remaining parts taken from reference TRBV30 and TRBJ2-6, reads SQTIHQWPATLVQPVGSPLSLECTVEGTSNPNLYWYRQAAGRGLQLLFYSVGIGQISSEVPQNLSASRPQDRQFILSSKKLLLSDSGFYLCAWDQTGSGANVLTFGAGSRLTVL.

The sample holds a few counts of this clonotype. The gene calls are TRBV6-8 and TRBJ2-7, with D perhaps TRBD1 (5 bases). This CDR3 has 15 amino acids. Between the trimmed V and J ends, which lost 2 bases and 1 base, there was a span of 12 bases. In germline, CDR1 is MNHGY, CDR2 SAAAGT. The CDR3 loop is CASSYDRPSSYEQYF. The CDR3 coding sequence is TGTGCCAGCAGTTACGACAGACCCTCATCCTACGAGCAGTACTTC.

The chain combines TRBV7-3 with TRBJ1-1; a weak D match, TRBD1 (5 bases). CDR1 is SGHTA and CDR2 is FQGTGA in the germline V gene. CDR3 length equals 14 residues. Between the trimmed V and J ends, which lost 1 base and 1 base, there was a span of 7 bases. This chain's CDR3 is CASSLKGENTEAFF. DNA of the CDR3: TGTGCCAGCAGCTTAAAAGGGGAGAACACTGAAGCTTTCTTT.

This clonotype was counted a few times. This sequence joins TRBV12-3 or TRBV12-4 and TRBJ2-5; D perhaps matches TRBD2 (6 bases). Trimming left V 3 bases short and J 4 bases short, with 9 bases between. CDR3 size: 13 residues. Here the CDR3 reads CASSLGGGETQYF. The CDR3 nucleotides are TGTGCCAGCAGTTTGGGGGGAGGAGAGACCCAGTACTTC.

V is TRBV12-3 or TRBV12-4 and J is TRBJ1-2; a weak D match, TRBD1 (6 bases). This CDR3 spans 13 amino acids. With 5 bases removed from V and 3 bases from J, the gap between germline ends came to 10 bases. Written as DNA, the CDR3 is TGTGCCAGCAGTCTGGACAGATACTATGGCTACACCTTC. As protein: CASSLDRYYGYTF.

This clonotype came up a few times. The chain is built from TRBV7-8 and TRBJ1-1, with D tentatively TRBD1 (6 bases). Trimming cost V 4 bases and J 1 base, with 16 bases left between them. The CDR3 is 16 residues long. From germline, CDR1 is SGHVS and CDR2 FQNEAQ. CDR3 DNA: TGTGCCAGCAGCTCAGACCAGGGGCCCCAGAACACTGAAGCTTTCTTT. Residues: CASSSDQGPQNTEAFF.

The V gene is TRBV7-6, the J gene TRBJ2-7; 8 positions match TRBD2. The CDR3 has 19 residues. Trimming took 6 bases from V and 2 from J; bases not matched to a gene: 21. The V gene's germline CDR1 is SGHVS and CDR2 FNYEAQ. The CDR3 sequence is CASSFRGVTPSGGAYEQYF. The CDR3 DNA reads as TGTGCCAGCAGTTTTAGGGGGGTTACGCCCAGCGGGGGAGCCTACGAGCAGTACTTC. Complete variable domain (other parts from reference TRBV7-6 and TRBJ2-7): GAGVSQSPRYKVTKRGQDVALRCDPISGHVSLYWYRQALGQGPEFLTYFNYEAQQDKSGLPNDRFSAERPEGSISTLTIQRTEQRDSAMYRCASSFRGVTPSGGAYEQYFGPGTRLTVT.

V gene TRBV11-2 combines with J gene TRBJ2-7; 16 bases are a match to TRBD2. The ends lost 4 bases at V and 0 bases at J; junction bases unmatched: 12. The CDR3 is made up of 20 amino acids. Germline CDR1 is SGHAT and CDR2 is FQNNGV. In DNA, the CDR3 is TGTGCCAGCAGCTACTTCGGAGGGACTAGCGGGGGGGCTAACTCCTACGAGCAGTACTTC. It is translated as CASSYFGGTSGGANSYEQYF.